A selection of T cell receptor beta chains follows, all from one sample in a study of PD-L1 blockade in urothelial cancer. The table came from immunoSEQ multiplex PCR; TCRdb's copy has only in-frame clones and leaves some out. Of around 130,000 clones listed, about four fifths are singletons. Specimen: PBMCs, collected around atezolizumab (anti-PD-L1) treatment. The origin of the receptors is a man in his fifties with urothelial cancer. CDR3s leave out the opening cysteine and the closing phenylalanine or tryptophan. The order of the fields is J gene, V gene, clone size, CDR3 protein. The size entry is marked missing in some rows and otherwise reads once, few, many or a size class.

J gene: TRBJ1-4
V gene: TRBV30
clone size: -
CDR3 protein: AWSDRGEKLF

J gene: TRBJ2-1
V gene: TRBV14
clone size: -
CDR3 protein: ASSQGLAFGEQF

J gene: TRBJ1-2
V gene: TRBV28
clone size: -
CDR3 protein: VPEADGYT

J gene: TRBJ2-5
V gene: TRBV14
clone size: -
CDR3 protein: ASSQFPLETQY

J gene: TRBJ2-7
V gene: TRBV11-2
clone size: -
CDR3 protein: ASSSPTSGQDLSYEQY

J gene: TRBJ1-2
V gene: TRBV19
clone size: -
CDR3 protein: ASSMTGRGYT

J gene: TRBJ2-3
V gene: TRBV28
clone size: once
CDR3 protein: ASSLYAGATDTQY

J gene: TRBJ1-1
V gene: TRBV7-7
clone size: -
CDR3 protein: ASSLDPNTEAF

J gene: TRBJ2-7
V gene: TRBV6-5
clone size: -
CDR3 protein: ASSYSVAGAGYEQY

J gene: TRBJ2-5
V gene: TRBV7-2
clone size: -
CDR3 protein: ASSKYGNQETQY

J gene: TRBJ2-7
V gene: TRBV28
clone size: -
CDR3 protein: ASNPTGDEQY

J gene: TRBJ1-6
V gene: TRBV7-9
clone size: -
CDR3 protein: ASSRAGGNSPLH

J gene: TRBJ2-2
V gene: TRBV7-8
clone size: -
CDR3 protein: ASSKSGGSAGELF

J gene: TRBJ1-4
V gene: TRBV4-1
clone size: -
CDR3 protein: ASSRRWQGQGDPRHEKLF

J gene: TRBJ1-6
V gene: TRBV7-9
clone size: -
CDR3 protein: ASSLGGVFGTVSNSPLH

J gene: TRBJ2-6
V gene: TRBV5-6
clone size: -
CDR3 protein: ASSLDWASGANVLT

J gene: TRBJ2-1
V gene: TRBV27
clone size: -
CDR3 protein: ASRRSGGANNEQF

J gene: TRBJ1-2
V gene: TRBV5-6
clone size: -
CDR3 protein: ASSPDGTGESGYT

J gene: TRBJ2-3
V gene: TRBV7-7
clone size: -
CDR3 protein: ASSPGTSGTDTQY

J gene: TRBJ2-1
V gene: TRBV7-9
clone size: few
CDR3 protein: ASSFILAGDNEQF

J gene: TRBJ2-7
V gene: TRBV9
clone size: -
CDR3 protein: ASSKTSGSSYEQY

J gene: TRBJ1-2
V gene: TRBV11-2
clone size: -
CDR3 protein: ASSLQYGYT

J gene: TRBJ2-6
V gene: TRBV19
clone size: -
CDR3 protein: ASTASGSSLTTGANVLT

J gene: TRBJ1-1
V gene: TRBV19
clone size: -
CDR3 protein: ASRGANTEAF

J gene: TRBJ2-1
V gene: TRBV5-1
clone size: -
CDR3 protein: ASSASDNEQF

J gene: TRBJ2-3
V gene: TRBV15
clone size: -
CDR3 protein: ATSRDLGGTDTQY

J gene: TRBJ2-1
V gene: TRBV5-5
clone size: -
CDR3 protein: ASSSKVGGSYNEQF

J gene: TRBJ2-4
V gene: TRBV9
clone size: -
CDR3 protein: ASSSDDSGSTIQY

J gene: TRBJ1-2
V gene: TRBV6-5
clone size: few
CDR3 protein: ASAPAGHGYGYT

J gene: TRBJ1-2
V gene: TRBV5-4
clone size: -
CDR3 protein: ASSLGAGTGPYGYT

J gene: TRBJ2-5
V gene: TRBV20-1
clone size: once
CDR3 protein: SATRRETQY

J gene: TRBJ1-1
V gene: TRBV5-1
clone size: -
CDR3 protein: ASSLQGSNTEAF

J gene: TRBJ2-4
V gene: TRBV5-5
clone size: -
CDR3 protein: ASSFGNIQY

J gene: TRBJ1-6
V gene: TRBV6-5
clone size: -
CDR3 protein: ASRLQGNSPLH

J gene: TRBJ2-1
V gene: TRBV2
clone size: -
CDR3 protein: ASSEELAQQF

J gene: TRBJ1-6
V gene: TRBV6-4
clone size: -
CDR3 protein: ASSDSAGANSPLH

J gene: TRBJ2-2
V gene: TRBV29-1
clone size: many
CDR3 protein: SVGRGTGELF

J gene: TRBJ2-1
V gene: TRBV4-2
clone size: -
CDR3 protein: ASSQARGGYNEQF

J gene: TRBJ2-1
V gene: TRBV6-1
clone size: -
CDR3 protein: ASSVAGGGPYNEQF

J gene: TRBJ2-2
V gene: TRBV7-8
clone size: once
CDR3 protein: ASWAGPLNTGELF

J gene: TRBJ1-2
V gene: TRBV7-9
clone size: -
CDR3 protein: ASSLVAGTGYGYGYT

J gene: TRBJ2-5
V gene: TRBV6-5
clone size: -
CDR3 protein: ASSSGLAGGRETQY

J gene: TRBJ2-6
V gene: TRBV19
clone size: -
CDR3 protein: ASSLGQGRSGANVLT

J gene: TRBJ2-3
V gene: TRBV6-4
clone size: -
CDR3 protein: ASSEGRGTDTQY

J gene: TRBJ1-2
V gene: TRBV9
clone size: -
CDR3 protein: ASSVEGAGYGYT

J gene: TRBJ2-1
V gene: TRBV6-5
clone size: -
CDR3 protein: ASSPGLVVRDEQF

J gene: TRBJ2-3
V gene: TRBV19
clone size: -
CDR3 protein: ASSTQGNTQY

J gene: TRBJ2-7
V gene: TRBV5-1
clone size: once
CDR3 protein: ASSLDTGDFYEQY

J gene: TRBJ2-7
V gene: TRBV7-9
clone size: -
CDR3 protein: ASSWDRGEQY